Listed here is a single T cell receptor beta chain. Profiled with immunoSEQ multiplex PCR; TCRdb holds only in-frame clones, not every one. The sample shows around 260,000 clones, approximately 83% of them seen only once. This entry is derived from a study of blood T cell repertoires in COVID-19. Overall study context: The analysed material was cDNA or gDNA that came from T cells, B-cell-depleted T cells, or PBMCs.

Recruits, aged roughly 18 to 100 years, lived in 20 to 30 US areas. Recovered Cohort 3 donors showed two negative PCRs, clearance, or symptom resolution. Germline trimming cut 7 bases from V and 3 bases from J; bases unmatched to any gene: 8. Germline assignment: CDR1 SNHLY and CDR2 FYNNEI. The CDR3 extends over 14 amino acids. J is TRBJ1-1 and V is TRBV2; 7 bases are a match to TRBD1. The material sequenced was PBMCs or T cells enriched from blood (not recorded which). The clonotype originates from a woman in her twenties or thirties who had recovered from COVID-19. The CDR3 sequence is CASTLRDSYTEAFF. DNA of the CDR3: TGTGCCAGCACTCTCCGGGACAGCTACACTGAAGCTTTCTTT.